This TCR beta chain derives from a study of T cell repertoires in cytomegalovirus infection. Study context: Indications of both CMV infection and matching HLA type were provided by public TCR beta signatures.

CDR3 length: 14 amino acids. CDR1 MNHEY and CDR2 SMNVEV come from the germline V gene (reference sequence). Trimming left V 6 bases short and J 5 bases short, with 13 bases between. TCRdb called the reads again in MiXCR, with one record for every CDR3 protein. The profile shows some 700,000 distinct CDR3 sequences, about a third of them singletons. A remark on this clonotype: The target antigen is unknown.

Findings and limits, study-wide: There were HLA-C-restricted CMV-specific TCR beta clonotypes dominating the ex vivo response. Carriage of CMV together with the relevant HLA was identifiable through cumulative public TCR beta family frequency.

Sequences were obtained from PBMCs. The V and J genes are TRBV27 and TRBJ2-2; no clear D. This clonotype originated in a human donor in good health (CMV status not recorded). Some clones in this sample may be carry-over from other donors' samples. CDR3 sequence: CASRPKGSTGELFF. The DNA of the CDR3 is TGTGCCAGCAGACCAAAAGGCAGTACCGGGGAGCTGTTTTTT.